Shown below are 32 T cell receptor beta chains from a single sample sequenced in a study of blood T cell repertoires in COVID-19. Here immunoSEQ multiplex PCR was the method, and the copy in TCRdb shows in-frame clones only, minus some. The profile shows over 50,000 clones, about nine tenths of them singletons. The sample taken for sequencing was peripheral blood. These receptors all come from an elderly man with acute or convalescent COVID-19.

This rearrangement joins TRBV19 to TRBJ2-2; D unresolved. Deletions cut 0 bases from V and 4 bases from J, with 6 bases between. From germline, CDR1 is LNHDA and CDR2 SQIVND (reference sequence). The CDR3 contains 14 residues. CDR3 amino acids: CASSIDLSTGELFF. The CDR3 nucleotides are TGTGCCAGTAGTATAGATTTATCCACCGGGGAGCTGTTTTTT.

Remarks on this clone: A read error may produce the germline difference seen at one junction end. The chain uses TRBV3-1 (or the pseudogene TRBV3-2) and TRBJ2-5, with 10 bases aligning to TRBD2. The CDR3 sequence is 17 residues long. Germline lookup yields CDR1 LGHDT and CDR2 YNNKEL (reference sequence). In DNA form, the CDR3 reads TGTGTCAGCAGCCAAGAGGGTGGTCTAGCGGGGGAAGAGACCCAGTACTTC. Protein product: CVSSQEGGLAGEETQYF.

In its sample, this clone was seen once. The genes are TRBV5-5 and TRBJ2-5, with 12 positions matching TRBD2. After removal of 0 bases from V and 4 bases from J, the junction contained 7 bases not matched to a gene. The CDR3 is made up of 17 amino acids. Germline V lookup: CDR1 SGHKS, CDR2 YYEKEE (reference sequence). CDR3 protein: CASSLAPSGGEVETQYF. Written as DNA, the CDR3 is TGTGCCAGCAGCTTGGCCCCTAGCGGGGGGGAGGTAGAGACCCAGTACTTC.

CDR3 residues: CASSQDRPSGSYTGELFF. The DNA of the CDR3 is TGCGCCAGCAGCCAAGATCGACCTAGCGGGAGCTACACCGGGGAGCTGTTTTTT. The chain uses TRBV4-3 and TRBJ2-2; 10 nucleotides line up with TRBD2. J was trimmed by 3 bases and V by 0 bases; bases with no gene match: 7. The germline gives CDR1 LGHNA, CDR2 YSLEER. The CDR3 is made up of 18 amino acids.

The CDR3 here is CASFPPGLGMKTQYF. The CDR3 DNA is TGTGCCAGCTTCCCTCCGGGACTAGGAATGAAGACCCAGTACTTC. The chain joins TRBV5-5 to TRBJ2-5; TRBD2 matches 8 bases. The CDR3 has 15 residues. J lost 6 bases, V lost 7 bases, and 14 bases had no gene match. Germline V gives CDR1 SGHKS, CDR2 YYEKEE (reference sequence).

This chain's CDR3 is CAWSVPQPSTNVLTF. The CDR3 bases are TGTGCCTGGAGTGTACCCCAACCTAGCACCAACGTCCTGACTTTC. This chain uses TRBV30 with TRBJ2-6; a possible D gene is TRBD2 (5 bases). Trimming removed 0 bases from V and 8 bases from J, with 14 bases in between. Germline lookup yields CDR1 GTSNPN and CDR2 SVGIG (reference sequence). The CDR3 contains 15 residues.

The chain joins TRBV6-5 to TRBJ2-2; TRBD2 matches 7 bases. V shed 8 bases, J shed 5 bases, and the junction held 8 bases outside the gene matches. The length of the CDR3 is 14 residues. From germline, CDR1 is MNHEY and CDR2 SVGAGI. The CDR3 reads CASRTSVRTGELFF. The CDR3 DNA reads TGTGCCAGCCGGACTAGTGTCAGAACCGGGGAGCTGTTTTTT.

The chain couples TRBV7-2 to TRBJ2-5, with D possibly TRBD2 on 6 matching bases. The germline V gene has CDR1 SGHTA and CDR2 FQGNSA. Trimming took 1 base from V and 1 from J, leaving 7 bases between them. The CDR3 is made up of 14 amino acids. CDR3 bases: TGTGCCAGCAGCTTAGGCGGGGTCCAAGAGACCCAGTACTTC. Translated: CASSLGGVQETQYF.

The rearrangement joins TRBV5-1 to TRBJ2-1, with 7 nucleotides matching TRBD2. The V and J ends lost 4 bases and 7 bases, in that order; junction bases with no gene match: 5. Germline loops: CDR1 SGHRS, CDR2 YFSETQ. This CDR3 contains 13 residues. CDR3 nucleotides: TGCGCCAGCAGCGCTGGGGGGGAGAATGAGCAGTTCTTC. It is translated as CASSAGGENEQFF.

The chain carries TRBV27 and TRBJ1-2, with D tentatively TRBD1 (6 bases). The V end was cut by 4 bases, the J end by 4 bases, with 22 bases between. Germline CDR1 reads MNHEY; CDR2 reads SMNVEV (reference sequence). The CDR3 sequence is 17 residues long. CDR3 DNA: TGTGCCAGCAGTTGGGGAACCGGGACAACTAACACCTATGGCTACACCTTC. It is translated as CASSWGTGTTNTYGYTF.

This chain uses TRBV4-3 with TRBJ1-2, with D hard to call. The CDR3 is made up of 12 amino acids. The germline gives CDR1 LGHNA, CDR2 YSLEER. V lost 0 bases and J 12 bases, leaving 11 bases between the germline ends. CDR3 protein: CASSQDRRAHTF. Written as DNA, the CDR3 is TGCGCCAGCAGCCAAGATAGGAGGGCTCACACCTTC.

The table lists this clone with a count of one. This chain uses TRBV21-1 with TRBJ2-7; TRBD1, as called in the table, went unchecked against the DNA. TRBV21-1 constitutes a pseudogene. The CDR3 contains 14 residues. CDR3 amino acids: CASSKSTGGIEQYF. Written as DNA, the CDR3 is TGTGCCAGCAGCAAGAGTACAGGGGGCATCGAGCAGTACTTC.

The chain recombines TRBV7-2 with TRBJ2-2, with 11 bases identical to TRBD2. CDR3 size: 14 residues. Germline CDR1 and CDR2: SGHTA and FQGNSA. The V segment lost 4 bases and the J segment 7 bases; nucleotides outside the gene matches: 2. CDR3 coding DNA: TGTGCCAGCAGCTCTAGCGGGGGGAGCGGGGAGCTGTTTTTT. It codes for CASSSSGGSGELFF.

This clone has just one count. This rearrangement joins TRBV5-1 to TRBJ2-4; 10 nucleotides align to TRBD2. The germline CDR1 and CDR2 sequences are SGHRS and YFSETQ. The CDR3 totals 16 residues. The V gene end was trimmed by 4 bases and the J gene end by 1 base; junction bases not matched to a gene: 5. CDR3: CASSPAGGPAKNIQYF. CDR3 nucleotide sequence: TGCGCCAGCAGCCCAGCGGGGGGGCCCGCCAAAAACATTCAGTACTTC.

The chain is built from TRBV5-1 and TRBJ1-1; D unresolved. From germline, CDR1 is SGHRS and CDR2 YFSETQ. Trimming cost V 2 bases and J 8 bases, with 7 bases left between them. This CDR3 is 11 amino acids long. CDR3 loop: CASSFGEEAFF. The CDR3 nucleotides read TGCGCCAGCAGCTTCGGAGAGGAAGCTTTCTTT.

This clone was detected only once. This chain joins TRBV7-3 and TRBJ2-5, with a weak D call TRBD2 (6 bases). The CDR3 spans 15 residues. Trimming stripped 0 bases from V and 5 bases from J, with 13 bases between. Germline values: CDR1 SGHTA, CDR2 FQGTGA. The CDR3: CASSLTGGRVETQYF. CDR3 coding DNA: TGTGCCAGCAGCTTAACGGGGGGTCGCGTGGAGACCCAGTACTTC.

The V call is TRBV4-3, the J call TRBJ2-5; 11 nucleotides line up with TRBD2. The length of the CDR3 is 16 residues. Germline loops: CDR1 LGHNA, CDR2 YSLEER. Losses at the gene ends were 2 bases for V and 4 bases for J; bases not matched to a gene: 6. The CDR3 protein is CASSQFSGGAVETQYF. The DNA for the CDR3 is TGCGCCAGCAGCCAATTTAGCGGGGGGGCCGTAGAGACCCAGTACTTC.

V and J are TRBV7-2 and TRBJ2-5, with D perhaps matching TRBD2 (6 bases). CDR1 is SGHTA, CDR2 FQGNSA, per germline. V was cut by 1 base and J by 5 bases, with 8 bases left in between. This CDR3 is built from 13 residues. In DNA, the CDR3 is TGTGCCAGCAGCTTAGTAGCGGCGGAGACCCAGTACTTC. Amino acid sequence: CASSLVAAETQYF. Variable domain in full (rest from reference TRBV7-2 and TRBJ2-5): GAGVSQSPSNKVTEKGKDVELRCDPISGHTALYWYRQSLGQGLEFLIYFQGNSAPDKSGLPSDRFSAERTGGSVSTLTIQRTQQEDSAVYLCASSLVAAETQYFGPGTRLLVL.

A single count supports this clone. The V and J genes are TRBV6-2 or TRBV6-3 and TRBJ2-7; 12 positions match TRBD1. The CDR3 has 15 amino acids. CDR1 and CDR2 from the germline V gene are MNHEY and SVGEGT. The J segment lost 7 bases and the V segment lost 1 base, leaving 5 bases of the junction unmatched. This CDR3 reads CASSYWGQGALEQYF. The CDR3 DNA follows: TGTGCCAGCAGTTACTGGGGACAGGGGGCGCTTGAGCAGTACTTC.

V is TRBV15 and J is TRBJ2-3; 16 nucleotides align to TRBD2. Trimming cost V 4 bases and J 4 bases; bases outside gene matches: 5. Germline CDR1 LNHNV, CDR2 YYDKDF (reference sequence). The CDR3 is 17 residues long. CDR3 DNA sequence: TGTGCCACCAGCACATCCGGGACTAGCGGGGGGGCAGATACGCAGTATTTT. Encoded protein: CATSTSGTSGGADTQYF.

This clone appeared once. This chain links TRBV7-2 with TRBJ2-7; no firm D call. V dropped 0 bases and J dropped 6 bases, with 9 bases sitting between them. CDR1 is SGHTA, CDR2 FQGNSA, per germline. The CDR3 runs 13 residues. For the CDR3, the DNA is TGTGCCAGCAGCTTAGCGACATCGGCCGAGCAGTACTTC. Protein: CASSLATSAEQYF.

This chain links TRBV11-3 with TRBJ2-3; tentative D call: TRBD1 (6 bases). CDR3 length equals 16 residues. V was pared by 1 base and J by 2 bases, with 13 bases between. The germline gives CDR1 SGHNT, CDR2 YENEEA. CDR3 sequence reads: CASSLAQGPYTDTQYF. The CDR3 DNA reads as TGTGCCAGCAGCTTAGCACAGGGACCCTACACAGATACGCAGTATTTT. Together with reference TRBV11-3 and TRBJ2-3, the CDR3 gives the full variable domain: EAGVVQSPRYKIIEKKQPVAFWCNPISGHNTLYWYLQNLGQGPELLIRYENEEAVDDSQLPKDRFSAERLKGVDSTLKIQPAELGDSAVYLCASSLAQGPYTDTQYFGPGTRLTVL.

V and J are TRBV9 and TRBJ2-2; 11 bases line up with TRBD2. This CDR3 contains 16 residues. In germline, CDR1 is SGDLS, CDR2 YYNGEE. V was clipped by 6 bases and J by 1 base; unmatched bases: 5. The CDR3 DNA is TGTGCCAGCACGTCCCTAGCGGGGGGGAACACCGGGGAGCTGTTTTTT. This codes for CASTSLAGGNTGELFF.

V and J are TRBV19 and TRBJ2-1; 8 bases line up with TRBD1. The CDR3 extends over 14 amino acids. The germline CDR1 and CDR2 sequences are LNHDA and SQIVND (reference sequence). The J segment lost 2 bases and the V segment lost 7 bases, leaving 4 bases of the junction unmatched. The CDR3 reads CASKSGGAYNEQFF. The CDR3 nucleotides read TGTGCCAGTAAATCAGGGGGCGCCTACAATGAGCAGTTCTTC.

The sample holds one count of this clone. The chain uses TRBV11-2 and TRBJ2-1; D gene ambiguous. Per the germline V gene, CDR1 is SGHAT and CDR2 is FQNNGV. Trimming stripped 5 bases from V and 8 bases from J, with 7 bases between. CDR3 size: 11 residues. CDR3 DNA sequence: TGTGCCAGCAGCCAGGTGGATGAGCAGTTCTTC. Protein product: CASSQVDEQFF.

The rearrangement joins TRBV11-2 to TRBJ2-2, with D possibly matching TRBD2 (6 bases). CDR1 SGHAT and CDR2 FQNNGV come from the germline V gene. The CDR3 runs to 16 residues. Trimming took off 1 base at V and 3 bases at J, with 12 bases between the two ends. CDR3 residues: CASSLAGWEDTGELFF. The CDR3 DNA sequence: TGTGCCAGCAGCTTAGCGGGCTGGGAGGACACCGGGGAGCTGTTTTTT.

The chain couples TRBV14 to TRBJ1-1; 7 bases fit TRBD1. CDR1 and CDR2 (germline): SGHDN, FVKESK. The trim removed 4 bases at V and 5 bases at J, leaving 4 bases unmatched. The CDR3 covers 13 residues. CDR3 in amino acids: CASSRTGLTEAFF. The CDR3 DNA sequence: TGTGCCAGCAGCCGGACAGGCCTAACTGAAGCTTTCTTT.

To note about this clone: One end of the junction varies from germline; a read error may be responsible. The chain links TRBV9 to TRBJ2-3; D is perhaps TRBD1 (5 bases). The CDR3 covers 13 residues. Germline CDR1 SGDLS, CDR2 YYNGEE. The CDR3 DNA reads as TGTGCCAGCAGCGAATTGAGCACAGGTACGCAGTATTTT. This codes for CASSELSTGTQYF.

This clone was found a few times. The gene calls are TRBV10-3 and TRBJ1-2, with TRBD1 as a possible D gene (6 bases). This CDR3 is 17 amino acids long. Trimming removed 3 bases from V and 4 bases from J, with 21 bases in between. The germline V gene has CDR1 ENHRY and CDR2 SYGVKD. CDR3 bases: TGTGCCATCAGTGACCCCGGACAGCTAACGGCCCTCTATGGCTACACCTTC. Its translation: CAISDPGQLTALYGYTF.

The rearrangement links TRBV5-4 to TRBJ2-7; 7 bases align to TRBD1. J gave up 4 bases and V 4 bases, and 11 bases lay outside the gene matches. CDR1 and CDR2 from the germline V gene are SGHNT and YYREEE (reference sequence). The CDR3 has 15 amino acids. The CDR3 region has the DNA TGTGCCAGCAGCCCGACAGGGTCGGGTGGGTACGAGCAGTACTTC. Amino acids: CASSPTGSGGYEQYF. The full variable domain, rest sourced from reference TRBV5-4 and TRBJ2-7, is ETGVTQSPTHLIKTRGQQVTLRCSSQSGHNTVSWYQQALGQGPQFIFQYYREEENGRGNFPPRFSGLQFPNYSSELNVNALELDDSALYLCASSPTGSGGYEQYFGPGTRLTVT.

The gene calls are TRBV14 and TRBJ2-2, with TRBD1 identical over 7 bases. CDR1 is SGHDN, CDR2 FVKESK, per germline. This CDR3 contains 15 residues. J was trimmed by 6 bases and V by 3 bases; bases with no gene match: 7. Here the CDR3 reads CASSQLTGQAGELFF. The CDR3, as DNA: TGTGCCAGCAGCCAGCTGACAGGGCAGGCCGGGGAGCTGTTTTTT.

The gene calls are TRBV5-1 and TRBJ1-2, with TRBD1 identical over 10 bases. V was pared by 3 bases and J by 6 bases, with 14 bases of the junction left unmatched. Germline V gene sequence: CDR1 SGHRS, CDR2 YFSETQ. The CDR3 consists of 17 residues. CDR3 sequence: CASSWGPGTGVLDGYTF. The CDR3 nucleotides read TGCGCCAGCAGCTGGGGGCCCGGGACAGGGGTTCTGGATGGCTACACCTTC.